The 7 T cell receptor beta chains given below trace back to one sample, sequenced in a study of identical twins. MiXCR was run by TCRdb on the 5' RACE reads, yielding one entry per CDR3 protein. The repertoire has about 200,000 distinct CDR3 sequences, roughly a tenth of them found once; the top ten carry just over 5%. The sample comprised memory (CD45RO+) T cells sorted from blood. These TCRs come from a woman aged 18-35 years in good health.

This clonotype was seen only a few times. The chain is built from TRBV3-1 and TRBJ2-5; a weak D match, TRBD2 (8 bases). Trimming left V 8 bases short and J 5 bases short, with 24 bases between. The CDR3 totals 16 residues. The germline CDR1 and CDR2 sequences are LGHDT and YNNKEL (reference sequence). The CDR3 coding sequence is TGTGCCAGCCCCCCTCGCGGGGGGCAGGGGGGGGAGACCCAGTACTTC. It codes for CASPPRGGQGGETQYF.

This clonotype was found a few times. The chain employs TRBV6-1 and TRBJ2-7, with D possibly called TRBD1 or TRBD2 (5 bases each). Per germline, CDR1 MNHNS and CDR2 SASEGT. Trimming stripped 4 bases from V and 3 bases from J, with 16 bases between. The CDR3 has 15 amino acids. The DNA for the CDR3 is TGTGCCAGCAGTGTTACCGGGACGGCCCGCTACGAGCAGTACTTC. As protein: CASSVTGTARYEQYF.

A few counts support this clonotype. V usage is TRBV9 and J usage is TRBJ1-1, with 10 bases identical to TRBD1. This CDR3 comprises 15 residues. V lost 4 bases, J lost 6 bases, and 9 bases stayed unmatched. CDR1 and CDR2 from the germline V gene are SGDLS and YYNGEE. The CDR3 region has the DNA TGTGCCAGCAGCACAAGTCCCGGGACAGGGGCTGAAGCTTTCTTT. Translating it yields CASSTSPGTGAEAFF.

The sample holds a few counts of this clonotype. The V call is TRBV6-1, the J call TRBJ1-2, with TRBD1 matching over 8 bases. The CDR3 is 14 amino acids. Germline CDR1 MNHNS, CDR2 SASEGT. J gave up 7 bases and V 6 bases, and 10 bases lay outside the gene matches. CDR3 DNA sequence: TGTGCCAGCAGGACCGACAGGGGATTGGGTGGCTACACCTTC. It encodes CASRTDRGLGGYTF.

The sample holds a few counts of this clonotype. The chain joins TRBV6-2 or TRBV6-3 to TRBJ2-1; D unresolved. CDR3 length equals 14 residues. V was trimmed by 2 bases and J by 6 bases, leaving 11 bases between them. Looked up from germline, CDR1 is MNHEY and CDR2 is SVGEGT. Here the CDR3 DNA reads TGTGCCAGCAGTTACAGGGTACGATCCAATGAGCAGTTCTTC. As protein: CASSYRVRSNEQFF.

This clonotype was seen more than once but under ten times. Here the CDR3 reads CASSLRDRGTGELFF. Written as DNA, the CDR3 is TGTGCCAGCAGTCTCCGGGACAGGGGGACCGGGGAGCTGTTTTTT. The V gene is TRBV27, the J gene TRBJ2-2, with 11 bases fitting TRBD1. Germline V gives CDR1 MNHEY, CDR2 SMNVEV (reference sequence). V was clipped by 5 bases and J by 5 bases; unmatched bases: 4. This CDR3 spans 15 amino acids.

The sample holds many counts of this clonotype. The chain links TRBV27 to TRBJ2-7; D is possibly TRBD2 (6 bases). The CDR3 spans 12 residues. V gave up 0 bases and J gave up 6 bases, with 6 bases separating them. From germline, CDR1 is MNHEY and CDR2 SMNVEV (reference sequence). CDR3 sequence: CASSLSGGEQYF. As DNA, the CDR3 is TGTGCCAGCAGTTTATCGGGGGGCGAGCAGTACTTC.